This TCR beta chain comes out of a study of T cell responses to AZD1222 COVID-19 vaccine. Study results and caveats: Vaccination with two AZD1222 doses was followed by a rise in Spike-specific TCR breadth and depth. The donors showed a predominance of white British ancestry and of females, with possible underestimation of clonal diversity. Reportedly, close to half of spike-specific TCRs are directed against unmutated variant regions. Mapped onto spike, vaccine-associated CD4 TCRs spanned it and were dominant at 160-218 and 743-854.

Points on this clone: Its specificity is unknown.

Sequencing used immunoSEQ multiplex PCR; TCRdb keeps in-frame clones, though not all of them. The data show a few hundred thousand clones, 93% seen once. The V gene lost 0 bases and the J gene lost 0 bases, with 10 bases spanning the gap. CDR1 SGDLS and CDR2 YYNGEE come from the germline V gene. The CDR3 has 16 amino acids. This chain connects TRBV9 to TRBJ2-1; maybe TRBD2 (5 bases). The input for sequencing was peripheral blood, taken on day 0 of AZD1222 vaccination. The clonotype was recovered from an adult in good health. The CDR3 coding sequence is TGTGCCAGCAGCGTAGGCCAAGGGAGCTCCTACAATGAGCAGTTCTTC. Its translation: CASSVGQGSSYNEQFF.